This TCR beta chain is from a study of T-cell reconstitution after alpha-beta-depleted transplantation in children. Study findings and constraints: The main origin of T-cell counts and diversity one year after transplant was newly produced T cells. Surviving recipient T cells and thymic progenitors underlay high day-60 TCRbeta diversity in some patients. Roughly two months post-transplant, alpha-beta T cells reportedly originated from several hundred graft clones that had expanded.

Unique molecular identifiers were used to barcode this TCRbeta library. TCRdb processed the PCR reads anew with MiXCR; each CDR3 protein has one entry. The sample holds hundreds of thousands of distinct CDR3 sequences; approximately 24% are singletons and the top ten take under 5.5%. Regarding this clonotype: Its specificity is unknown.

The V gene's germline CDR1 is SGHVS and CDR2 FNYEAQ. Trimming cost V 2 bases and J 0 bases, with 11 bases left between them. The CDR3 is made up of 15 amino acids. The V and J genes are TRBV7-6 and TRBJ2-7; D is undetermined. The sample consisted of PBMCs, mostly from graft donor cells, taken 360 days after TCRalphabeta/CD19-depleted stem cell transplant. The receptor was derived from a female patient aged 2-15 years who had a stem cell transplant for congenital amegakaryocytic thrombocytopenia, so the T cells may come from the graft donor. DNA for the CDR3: TGTGCCAGCAGCTTATGGGGTCAGAACTCCTACGAGCAGTACTTC. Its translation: CASSLWGQNSYEQYF.